These 13 T cell receptor beta chains were sequenced from one sample in a study of monozygotic twins with inflammatory bowel disease. TCRdb processed the 5' RACE reads again and assigns one entry to each CDR3 protein, with no DNA. The listing contains more than 300,000 distinct CDR3 sequences. Sequencing was done on a sample of blood. These receptors all come from a human donor with ulcerative colitis or Crohn's disease, or a healthy co-twin of an affected twin (not recorded which).

The V gene is TRBV7-9, the J gene TRBJ2-3; the TCRdb D gene call, TRBD1, has no DNA to confirm it. CDR3 length: 16 residues. Germline assignment: CDR1 SEHNR and CDR2 FQNEAQ (reference sequence). The CDR3 sequence is CASSPYRGGTTDTQYF.

The gene calls are TRBV4-3 and TRBJ2-7; TCRdb's D call, TRBD2, is unchecked because there is no DNA. CDR3 length: 15 residues. Germline CDR1 and CDR2: LGHNA and YSLEER. The CDR3 spells CASSQARGLAYEQYF.

The chain links TRBV5-1 to TRBJ1-2; TCRdb's D call of TRBD1 is untestable without DNA. The CDR3 length is 15 residues. Germline V gene lookup returns CDR1 SGHRS and CDR2 YFSETQ. The CDR3 here is CASSLGAPNNYGYTF. Supplemented by reference TRBV5-1 and TRBJ1-2, the full variable domain reads KAGVTQTPRYLIKTRGQQVTLSCSPISGHRSVSWYQQTPGQGLQFLFEYFSETQRNKGNFPGRFSGRQFSNSRSEMNVSTLELGDSALYLCASSLGAPNNYGYTFGSGTRLTVV.

The chain combines TRBV12-3 or TRBV12-4 with TRBJ2-7; no DNA is available, so the TRBD1 call from TCRdb remains unchecked. CDR3 size: 14 residues. The CDR3 loop reads CASSLLKGAYEQYF.

CDR3 sequence: CASSPGTVASNQPQHF. The rearrangement links TRBV5-1 to TRBJ1-5; the TRBD1 assignment by TCRdb is unverifiable without DNA. Germline loops: CDR1 SGHRS, CDR2 YFSETQ. This CDR3 comprises 16 residues.

The rearrangement joins TRBV25-1 to TRBJ1-6; absent DNA, TCRdb's TRBD1 call cannot be checked. The CDR3 extends over 16 amino acids. CDR1 is MGHDK, CDR2 SYGVNS, per germline. CDR3 protein: CASSEGGWGADSPLHF.

The V and J genes are TRBV11-1 and TRBJ2-7; TCRdb lists TRBD1, though no DNA is available to test this call. This CDR3 spans 18 amino acids. CDR1 is SGHAT, CDR2 FQDESV, per germline (reference sequence). CDR3 protein: CASSSSRDGKVSSYEQYF.

The chain recombines TRBV7-7 with TRBJ2-5; the D gene TCRdb calls, TRBD1, cannot be checked with no DNA. This CDR3 is 13 amino acids long. Germline V gene sequence: CDR1 SSHAT, CDR2 FNYEAQ (reference sequence). The CDR3 sequence: CASSSDREETQYF.

The chain links TRBV4-1 to TRBJ2-1; the TCRdb D gene call, TRBD1, has no DNA to confirm it. This CDR3 has 15 amino acids. Germline CDR1 reads MGHRA; CDR2 reads YSYEKL. The CDR3 spells CASQGPGPGYNEQFF.

This rearrangement joins TRBV7-9 to TRBJ2-7. This CDR3 is 16 amino acids long. Germline-derived CDR1 and CDR2 are SEHNR and FQNEAQ (reference sequence). The CDR3 reads CASSLGRSERSYEQYF.

The rearrangement joins TRBV5-1 to TRBJ2-5. Germline lookup yields CDR1 SGHRS and CDR2 YFSETQ. The CDR3 is 14 amino acids. The CDR3 loop is CAEQPVPRRETQYF.

This chain uses TRBV6-1 with TRBJ1-1; absent DNA, TCRdb's TRBD1 call cannot be checked. Germline assignment: CDR1 MNHNS and CDR2 SASEGT. This CDR3 contains 15 residues. CDR3 sequence: CASRGLGTENTEAFF.

This rearrangement joins TRBV4-2 to TRBJ2-2; TCRdb calls TRBD2, which cannot be checked without DNA. Germline CDR1 and CDR2: LGHNA and YNFKEQ. This CDR3 is built from 15 residues. The CDR3 sequence: CASSQLAGEAGELFF.